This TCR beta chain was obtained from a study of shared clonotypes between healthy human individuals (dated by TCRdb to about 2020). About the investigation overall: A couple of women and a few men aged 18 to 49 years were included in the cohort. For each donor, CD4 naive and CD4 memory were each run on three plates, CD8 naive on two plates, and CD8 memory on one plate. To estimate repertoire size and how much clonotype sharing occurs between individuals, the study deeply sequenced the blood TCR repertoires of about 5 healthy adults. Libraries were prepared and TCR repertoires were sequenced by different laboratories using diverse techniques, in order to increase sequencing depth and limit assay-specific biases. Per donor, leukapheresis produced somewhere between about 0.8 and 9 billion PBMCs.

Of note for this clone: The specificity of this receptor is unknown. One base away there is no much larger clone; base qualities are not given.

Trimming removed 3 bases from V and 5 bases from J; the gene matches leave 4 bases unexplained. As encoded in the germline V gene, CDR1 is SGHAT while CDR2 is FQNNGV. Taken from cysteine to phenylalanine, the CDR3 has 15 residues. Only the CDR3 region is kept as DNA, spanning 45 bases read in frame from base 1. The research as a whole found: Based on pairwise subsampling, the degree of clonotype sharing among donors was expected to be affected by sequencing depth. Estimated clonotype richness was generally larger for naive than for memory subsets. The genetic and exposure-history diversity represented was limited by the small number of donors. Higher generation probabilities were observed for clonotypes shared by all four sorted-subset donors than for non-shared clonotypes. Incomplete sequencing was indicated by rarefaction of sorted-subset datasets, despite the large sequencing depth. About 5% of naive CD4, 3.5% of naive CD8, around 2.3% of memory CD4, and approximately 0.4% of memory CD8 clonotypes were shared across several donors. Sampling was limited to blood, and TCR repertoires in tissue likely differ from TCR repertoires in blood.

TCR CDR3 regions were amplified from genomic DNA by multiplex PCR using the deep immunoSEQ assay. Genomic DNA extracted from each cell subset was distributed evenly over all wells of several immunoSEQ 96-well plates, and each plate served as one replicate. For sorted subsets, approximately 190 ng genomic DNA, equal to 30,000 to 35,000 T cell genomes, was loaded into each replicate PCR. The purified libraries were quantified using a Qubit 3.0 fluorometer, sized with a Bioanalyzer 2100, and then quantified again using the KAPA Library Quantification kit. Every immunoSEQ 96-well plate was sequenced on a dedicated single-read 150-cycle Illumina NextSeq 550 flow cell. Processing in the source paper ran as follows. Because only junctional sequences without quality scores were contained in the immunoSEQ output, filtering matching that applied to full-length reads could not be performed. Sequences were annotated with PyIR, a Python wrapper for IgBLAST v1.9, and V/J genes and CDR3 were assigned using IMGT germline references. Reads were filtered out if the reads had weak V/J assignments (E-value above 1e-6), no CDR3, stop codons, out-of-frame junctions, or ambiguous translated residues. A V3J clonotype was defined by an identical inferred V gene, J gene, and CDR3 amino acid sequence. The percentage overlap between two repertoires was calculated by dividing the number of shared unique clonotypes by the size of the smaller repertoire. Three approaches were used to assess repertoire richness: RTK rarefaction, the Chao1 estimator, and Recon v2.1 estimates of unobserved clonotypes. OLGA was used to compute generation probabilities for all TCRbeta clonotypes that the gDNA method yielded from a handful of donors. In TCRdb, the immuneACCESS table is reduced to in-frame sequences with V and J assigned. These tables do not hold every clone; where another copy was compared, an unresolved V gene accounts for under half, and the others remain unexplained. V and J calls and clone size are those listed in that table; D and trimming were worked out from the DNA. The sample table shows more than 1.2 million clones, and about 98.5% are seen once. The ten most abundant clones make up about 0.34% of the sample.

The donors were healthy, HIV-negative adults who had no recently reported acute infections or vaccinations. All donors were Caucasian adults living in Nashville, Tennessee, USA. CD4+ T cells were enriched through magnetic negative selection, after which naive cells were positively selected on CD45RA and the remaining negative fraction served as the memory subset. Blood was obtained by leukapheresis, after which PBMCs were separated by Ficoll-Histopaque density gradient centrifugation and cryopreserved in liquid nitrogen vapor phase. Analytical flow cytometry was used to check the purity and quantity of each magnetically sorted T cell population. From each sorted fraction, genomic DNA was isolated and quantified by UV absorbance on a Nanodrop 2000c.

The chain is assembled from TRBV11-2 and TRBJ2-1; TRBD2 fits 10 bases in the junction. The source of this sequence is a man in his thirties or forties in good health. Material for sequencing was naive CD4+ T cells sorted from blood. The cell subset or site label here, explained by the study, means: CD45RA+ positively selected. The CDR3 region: CASSFTSGINNEQFF. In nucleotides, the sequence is TGTGCCAGCAGCTTTACTAGCGGGATTAACAATGAGCAGTTCTTC.